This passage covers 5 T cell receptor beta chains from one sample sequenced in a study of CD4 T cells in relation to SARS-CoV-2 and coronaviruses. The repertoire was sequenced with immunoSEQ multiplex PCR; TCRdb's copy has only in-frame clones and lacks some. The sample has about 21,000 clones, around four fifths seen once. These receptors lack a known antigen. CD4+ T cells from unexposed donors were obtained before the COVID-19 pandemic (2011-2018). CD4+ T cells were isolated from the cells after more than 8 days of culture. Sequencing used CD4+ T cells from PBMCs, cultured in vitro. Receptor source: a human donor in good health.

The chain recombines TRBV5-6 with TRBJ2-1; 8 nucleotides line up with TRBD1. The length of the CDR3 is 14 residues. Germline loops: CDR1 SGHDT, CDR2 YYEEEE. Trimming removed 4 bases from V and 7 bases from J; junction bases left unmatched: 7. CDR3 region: CASSPGQGRNEQFF. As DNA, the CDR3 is TGTGCCAGCAGCCCCGGACAGGGTAGGAATGAGCAGTTCTTC.

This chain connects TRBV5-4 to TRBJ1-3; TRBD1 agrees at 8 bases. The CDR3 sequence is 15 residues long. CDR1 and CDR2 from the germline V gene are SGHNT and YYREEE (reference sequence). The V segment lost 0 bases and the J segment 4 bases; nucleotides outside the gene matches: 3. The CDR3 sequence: CASSLDQGAGNTIYF. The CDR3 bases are TGTGCCAGCAGCTTGGACCAGGGGGCCGGAAACACCATATATTTT.

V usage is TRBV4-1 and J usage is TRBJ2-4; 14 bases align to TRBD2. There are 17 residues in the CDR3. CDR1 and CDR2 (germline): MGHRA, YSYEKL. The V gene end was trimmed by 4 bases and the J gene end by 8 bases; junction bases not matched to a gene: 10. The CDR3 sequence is CASSLRLAGGPGDIQYF. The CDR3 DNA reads TGCGCCAGCAGCCTTCGACTAGCGGGAGGGCCAGGGGACATTCAGTACTTC.

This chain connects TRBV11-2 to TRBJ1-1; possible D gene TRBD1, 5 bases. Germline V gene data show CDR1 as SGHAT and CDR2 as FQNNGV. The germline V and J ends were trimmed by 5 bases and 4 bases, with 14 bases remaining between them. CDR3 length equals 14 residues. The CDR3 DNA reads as TGTGCCAGCAGCCCGGAGTTTAGGGGCACTGAAGCTTTCTTT. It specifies CASSPEFRGTEAFF.

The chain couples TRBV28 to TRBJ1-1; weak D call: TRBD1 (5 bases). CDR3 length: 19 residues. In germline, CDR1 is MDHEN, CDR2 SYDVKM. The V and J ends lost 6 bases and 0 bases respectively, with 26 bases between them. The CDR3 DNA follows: TGTGCCAGCAGGCGTCCGGACACTAGGTCCTTTTGGGTGAACACTGAAGCTTTCTTT. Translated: CASRRPDTRSFWVNTEAFF.